The 18 T cell receptor beta chains presented below share a single source sample, sequenced in a study of T cell responses to AZD1222 COVID-19 vaccine. Sequencing was performed with immunoSEQ multiplex PCR; in TCRdb, only in-frame clones are kept and a portion is missing. This table holds over 110,000 clones, about nine tenths found once. The sample was peripheral blood, taken 28 days after the second AZD1222 dose. The receptors originated from an adult who received the AZD1222 COVID-19 vaccine.

The chain recombines TRBV12-3 or TRBV12-4 with TRBJ1-2; D is ambiguous. The CDR3 extends over 13 amino acids. Between the trimmed V and J ends, which lost 5 bases and 4 bases, there was a span of 11 bases. The CDR3 sequence: CASSPQSPYGYTF. CDR3 coding DNA: TGTGCCAGCAGTCCACAATCTCCCTATGGCTACACCTTC.

The chain uses TRBV27 and TRBJ2-7; TRBD1 matches 10 bases. CDR3 length: 16 amino acids. The V gene end was trimmed by 6 bases and the J gene end by 7 bases; junction bases not matched to a gene: 15. The germline V gene encodes CDR1 MNHEY and CDR2 SMNVEV (reference sequence). The CDR3 bases are TGTGCCAGCAGCTCTTGGCCGGGACAGGGGAGAGAAGAGCAGTACTTC. Encoded protein: CASSSWPGQGREEQYF.

The rearrangement uses TRBV6-5 and TRBJ1-2; 8 nucleotides match TRBD1. The CDR3 has 12 amino acids. The V segment lost 2 bases and the J segment 8 bases; nucleotides outside the gene matches: 1. Germline lookup yields CDR1 MNHEY and CDR2 SVGAGI. The CDR3 reads CASSYPGGGYTF. CDR3 nucleotide sequence: TGTGCCAGCAGTTACCCAGGGGGCGGCTACACCTTC.

CDR3 DNA sequence: TGTGCCAGCAGTGAATGGACAGGGCCCCTCCACTTT. Its translation: CASSEWTGPLHF. The chain combines TRBV6-1 with TRBJ1-6; 8 nucleotides match TRBD1. CDR3 length equals 12 residues. In germline, CDR1 is MNHNS, CDR2 SASEGT. V lost 2 bases and J lost 13; bases outside the gene matches: 1.

The chain carries TRBV19 and TRBJ1-1; D not resolved. In germline, CDR1 is LNHDA, CDR2 SQIVND (reference sequence). This CDR3 contains 14 residues. Trimming pared 7 bases from V and 6 bases from J, leaving 18 bases between. CDR3 region: CASISREPAAEAFF. The CDR3 DNA follows: TGTGCCAGTATTTCGAGGGAGCCGGCCGCTGAAGCTTTCTTT.

The V call is TRBV2, the J call TRBJ1-1; D ambiguous. The CDR3 contains 15 residues. The V and J ends lost 2 bases and 0 bases respectively, with 10 bases between them. CDR1 and CDR2 from the germline V gene are SNHLY and FYNNEI. CDR3 sequence (DNA): TGTGCCAGCAGTGAACGGGGAGTAATGAACACTGAAGCTTTCTTT. This gives the protein CASSERGVMNTEAFF.

A remark on this clone: The junction and the germline gene differ at one end; a read error may be behind it. V and J are TRBV28 and TRBJ2-7, with D maybe TRBD2 (5 bases). In germline, CDR1 is MDHEN, CDR2 SYDVKM. The CDR3 is 11 residues long. CDR3 nucleotide sequence: TGTGCCAGCAGTCGACTGTCCCAGCGGAACTTC. Encoded protein: CASSRLSQRNF.

The V gene is TRBV5-6, the J gene TRBJ2-2; TRBD1 agrees at 7 bases. The CDR3 contains 16 residues. V lost 1 base and J lost 0; bases outside the gene matches: 3. Germline lookup yields CDR1 SGHDT and CDR2 YYEEEE. CDR3 region: CASSLMGQPNTGELFF. DNA for the CDR3: TGTGCCAGCAGCTTGATGGGACAGCCGAACACCGGGGAGCTGTTTTTT. Using reference TRBV5-6 and TRBJ2-2 for the parts outside the CDR3, the full variable domain is DAGVTQSPTHLIKTRGQQVTLRCSPKSGHDTVSWYQQALGQGPQFIFQYYEEEERQRGNFPDRFSGHQFPNYSSELNVNALLLGDSALYLCASSLMGQPNTGELFFGEGSRLTVL.

This chain uses TRBV7-3 with TRBJ2-3; perhaps TRBD2 as D (6 bases). V lost 4 bases, J lost 6 bases, and 23 bases lay in between. CDR3 length: 17 amino acids. CDR1 is SGHTA and CDR2 is FQGTGA in the germline V gene. CDR3 nucleotides: TGTGCCAGCAGCTCCTCTATGTCGCGACTAGGTGGCGATACGCAGTATTTT. Translation gives CASSSSMSRLGGDTQYF.

V gene TRBV7-9 combines with J gene TRBJ2-2, with D perhaps TRBD1 (6 bases). This CDR3 spans 15 amino acids. V lost 7 bases, J lost 0 bases, and 12 bases lay in between. CDR1 is SEHNR and CDR2 is FQNEAQ in the germline V gene (reference sequence). The CDR3 nucleotides are TGTGCCAGCACCCCCGGACAGCCGAACACCGGGGAGCTGTTTTTT. Amino acids: CASTPGQPNTGELFF.

The chain links TRBV19 to TRBJ2-1, with D possibly TRBD2 on 5 matching bases. Looked up from germline, CDR1 is LNHDA and CDR2 is SQIVND (reference sequence). This CDR3 contains 15 residues. V lost 4 bases and J 0 bases, leaving 10 bases between the germline ends. CDR3 sequence reads: CASSRSGSSYNEQFF. DNA for the CDR3: TGTGCCAGTAGTAGAAGCGGAAGCTCCTACAATGAGCAGTTCTTC.

V usage is TRBV30 and J usage is TRBJ2-2; D may be TRBD1 (5 bases). V was pared by 5 bases and J by 3 bases, with 13 bases between. The CDR3 sequence is 14 residues long. CDR1 and CDR2 (germline): GTSNPN, SVGIG (reference sequence). The CDR3 reads CAWVRQSHTGELFF. The CDR3 DNA is TGTGCCTGGGTGAGACAGAGCCACACCGGGGAGCTGTTTTTT.

The J gene is TRBJ2-7, the V gene TRBV12-5; 7 bases align to TRBD1. The J segment lost 2 bases and the V segment lost 5 bases, leaving 6 bases of the junction unmatched. The CDR3 consists of 14 residues. Per germline, CDR1 LGHNT and CDR2 FRNRAP. CDR3 sequence (DNA): TGTGCTAGTGGTATCAGACAGGGAACCTACGAGCAGTACGTC. It codes for CASGIRQGTYEQYV.

The chain is built from TRBV24-1 and TRBJ1-5; no clear D gene. The CDR3 sequence is 15 residues long. From germline, CDR1 is KGHDR and CDR2 SFDVKD. Trimming removed 5 bases at V and 3 bases at J, with 13 bases between. In DNA, the CDR3 is TGTGCCACCAGTGGGAGTTTTAGCAACAATCAGCCCCAGCATTTT. Translated, it gives CATSGSFSNNQPQHF.

This clone was counted only a few times. This rearrangement joins TRBV2 to TRBJ1-5; D perhaps matches TRBD1 (5 bases). Trimming shortened V by 6 bases and J by 0 bases, and 12 bases separated the two germline ends. Per germline, CDR1 SNHLY and CDR2 FYNNEI. This CDR3 has 15 amino acids. CDR3 region: CASRGAGGSNQPQHF. In nucleotides, the CDR3 is TGTGCCAGCAGAGGGGCCGGTGGTAGCAATCAGCCCCAGCATTTT.

The rearrangement uses TRBV2 and TRBJ1-4; D may be TRBD1 (5 bases). Trimming took off 1 base at V and 7 bases at J, with 13 bases between the two ends. This CDR3 is built from 15 residues. Germline loops: CDR1 SNHLY, CDR2 FYNNEI. CDR3 DNA: TGTGCCAGCAGTGAAGGGTCTGGGAGGGGTGAAAAACTGTTTTTT. Protein sequence: CASSEGSGRGEKLFF.

V gene TRBV4-1 combines with J gene TRBJ2-5, with 12 bases that match TRBD2. The CDR3 is 16 amino acids. Germline V gene lookup returns CDR1 MGHRA and CDR2 YSYEKL. V dropped 1 base and J dropped 6; count of bases not matched to a gene: 6. The CDR3 DNA reads TGCGCCAGCAGCCAAGGACCACTAGCGGGGGGAAAGACCCAGTACTTC. This gives the protein CASSQGPLAGGKTQYF.

The genes are TRBV7-2 and TRBJ2-1; TRBD1 aligns across 7 bases. The J segment lost 2 bases and the V segment lost 3 bases, leaving 4 bases of the junction unmatched. Germline values: CDR1 SGHTA, CDR2 FQGNSA. The CDR3 spans 15 residues. CDR3 in DNA: TGTGCCAGCAGCTTTGGGACAGTAACCTACAATGAGCAGTTCTTC. Translating gives CASSFGTVTYNEQFF.